This T cell receptor (beta chain) was captured by sequencing in a study of blood T cell repertoires in COVID-19. Clones were read by immunoSEQ multiplex PCR, and TCRdb kept only the in-frame ones, dropping some. Here the sample spans 270,000 or so clones, about 85% being singletons. V was clipped by 0 bases and J by 4 bases; unmatched bases: 12. This CDR3 has 18 amino acids. Germline V CDR1 and CDR2: MNHNS, SASEGT. The chain has TRBV6-1 and TRBJ2-1; 7 nucleotides line up with TRBD1. Sequencing input: PBMCs or T cells enriched from blood (not recorded which). This TCR was sampled from a woman aged 45 to 65 who had been exposed to COVID-19. The CDR3 DNA follows: TGTGCCAGCAGTGAAGCGTGGACAGGTGGGGTTTGGTACAATGAGCAGTTCTTC. This translates into CASSEAWTGGVWYNEQFF.